The clone carrying this TCR beta chain was picked up one time. This sample was taken from a study of blood T cell repertoires in COVID-19. Germline assignment: CDR1 SGDLS and CDR2 YYNGEE. The CDR3 has 15 residues. The V segment lost 0 bases and the J segment 2 bases; nucleotides outside the gene matches: 2. Sequencing used immunoSEQ multiplex PCR; TCRdb keeps in-frame clones, though not all of them. This repertoire shows some 150,000 clones, roughly 84% found once; its top ten account for about 1.2%. The sequencing input was PBMCs or T cells enriched from blood (not recorded which). The receptor's source is a human donor with acute COVID-19. The donor label of this sample is uncertain. This chain connects TRBV9 to TRBJ2-7; 10 nucleotides match TRBD2. CDR3 bases: TGTGCCAGCAGCGTAGGAACTAGCGGGACCTACGAGCAGTACTTC. Amino acids: CASSVGTSGTYEQYF.